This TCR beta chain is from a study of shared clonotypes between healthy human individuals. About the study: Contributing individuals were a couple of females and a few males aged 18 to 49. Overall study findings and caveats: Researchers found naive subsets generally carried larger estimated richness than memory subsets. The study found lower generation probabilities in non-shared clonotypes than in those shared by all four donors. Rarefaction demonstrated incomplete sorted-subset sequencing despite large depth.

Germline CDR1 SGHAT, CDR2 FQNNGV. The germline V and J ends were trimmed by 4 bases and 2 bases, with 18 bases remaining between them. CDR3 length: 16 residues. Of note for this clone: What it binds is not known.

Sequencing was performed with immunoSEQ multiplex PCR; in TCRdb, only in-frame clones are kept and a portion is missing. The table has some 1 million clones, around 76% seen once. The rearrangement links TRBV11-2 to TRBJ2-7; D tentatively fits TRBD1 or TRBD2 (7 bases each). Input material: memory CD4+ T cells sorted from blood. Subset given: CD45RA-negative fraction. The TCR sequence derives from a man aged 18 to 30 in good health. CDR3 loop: CASSSGSGGLTYEQYF. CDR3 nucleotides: TGTGCCAGCAGCTCCGGTTCAGGGGGACTAACCTACGAGCAGTACTTC.